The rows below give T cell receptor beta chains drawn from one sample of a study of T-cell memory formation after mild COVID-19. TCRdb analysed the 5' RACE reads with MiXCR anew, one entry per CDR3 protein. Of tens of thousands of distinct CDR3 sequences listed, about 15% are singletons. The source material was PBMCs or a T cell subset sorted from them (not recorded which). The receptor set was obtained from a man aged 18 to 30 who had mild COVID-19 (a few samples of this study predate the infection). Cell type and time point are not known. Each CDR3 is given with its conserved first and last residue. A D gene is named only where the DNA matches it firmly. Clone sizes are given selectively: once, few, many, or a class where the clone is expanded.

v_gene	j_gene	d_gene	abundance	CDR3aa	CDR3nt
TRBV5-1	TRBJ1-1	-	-	CASSLGPSSANTEAFF	TGCGCCAGCAGCTTGGGTCCAAGTTCGGCGAACACTGAAGCTTTCTTT
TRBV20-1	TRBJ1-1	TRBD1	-	CSASPRVGGWWTEAFF	TGCAGTGCTAGCCCCAGGGTAGGGGGCTGGTGGACTGAAGCTTTCTTT
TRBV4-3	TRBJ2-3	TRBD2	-	CASSQDLRVGGGSTDTQYF	TGCGCCAGCAGCCAAGATTTAAGGGTAGGCGGGGGTTCGACAGATACGCAGTATTTT
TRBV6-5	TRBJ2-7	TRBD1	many	CASSLGTGSSYEQYF	TGTGCCAGCAGTTTGGGGACAGGGAGCTCCTACGAGCAGTACTTC
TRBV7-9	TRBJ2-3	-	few	CASGDRSDTQYF	TGTGCCAGCGGAGACAGATCAGATACGCAGTATTTT
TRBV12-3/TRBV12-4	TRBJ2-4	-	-	CASSLDRNIQYF	TGTGCCAGCAGTTTAGACAGGAACATTCAGTACTTC
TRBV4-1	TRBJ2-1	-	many	CASSHKTSYEQFF	TGCGCCAGCAGCCATAAGACTAGTTATGAGCAGTTCTTC
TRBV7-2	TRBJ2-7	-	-	CASSPLASYEQYF	TGTGCCAGCAGCCCCTTGGCCTCGTACGAGCAGTACTTC
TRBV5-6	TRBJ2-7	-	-	CASSLDERVQEQYF	TGTGCCAGCAGCTTGGATGAGCGGGTCCAGGAGCAGTACTTC
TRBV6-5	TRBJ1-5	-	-	CASRTRTDSNQPQHF	TGTGCCAGCAGAACGAGGACAGATAGCAATCAGCCCCAGCATTTT
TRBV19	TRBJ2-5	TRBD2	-	CASSIGAGGRQETQYF	TGTGCCAGTAGTATTGGGGCGGGGGGACGCCAAGAGACCCAGTACTTC
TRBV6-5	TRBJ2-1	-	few	CASSYRGATVNEQFF	TGTGCCAGCAGTTACCGGGGGGCGACAGTCAATGAGCAGTTCTTC
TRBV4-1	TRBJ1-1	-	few	CASRPNHEGWNTEAFF	TGCGCCAGCAGACCCAATCACGAGGGCTGGAACACTGAAGCTTTCTTT
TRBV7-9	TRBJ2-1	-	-	CASSFRRGAGNEQFF	TGTGCCAGCAGCTTTCGTCGGGGGGCCGGGAATGAGCAGTTCTTC
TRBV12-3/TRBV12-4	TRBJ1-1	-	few	CASSPSGTEAFF	TGTGCCAGCAGCCCTAGCGGCACTGAAGCTTTCTTT
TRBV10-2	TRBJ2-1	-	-	CASSELNEQFF	TGCGCCAGCAGTGAGTTAAATGAGCAGTTCTTC
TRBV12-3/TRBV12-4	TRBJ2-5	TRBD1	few	CASSFFFPGQGTETQYF	TGTGCCAGCAGTTTCTTTTTTCCGGGACAGGGGACGGAGACCCAGTACTTC
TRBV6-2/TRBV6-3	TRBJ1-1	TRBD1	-	CASSEEVETGDTEAFF	TGTGCCAGCAGTGAGGAGGTTGAGACAGGGGACACTGAAGCTTTCTTT
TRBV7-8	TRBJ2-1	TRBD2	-	CASSRVTSDYNEQFF	TGTGCCAGCAGCCGGGTGACTAGCGACTACAATGAGCAGTTCTTC
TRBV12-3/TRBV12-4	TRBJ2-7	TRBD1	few	CASSLSGQPIF	TGTGCCAGCAGTTTATCGGGACAGCCAATCTTC
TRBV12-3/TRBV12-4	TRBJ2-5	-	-	CASTVGGETQYF	TGTGCCAGCACCGTCGGTGGGGAGACCCAGTACTTC
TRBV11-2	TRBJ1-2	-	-	CASSGTVLNYGYTF	TGTGCCAGCAGCGGAACAGTTCTCAACTATGGCTACACCTTC
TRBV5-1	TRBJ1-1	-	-	CASSWGGTNTEAFF	TGCGCCAGCAGCTGGGGGGGGACGAACACTGAAGCTTTCTTT